The 25 T cell receptor beta chains below come from one sample, sequenced in a study of graft-versus-host responses after intestinal transplantation (dated by TCRdb to the early 2020s). The time point label on this specimen signifies: cells obtained before transplantation from donor or recipient. These receptors are not linked to any known antigen. Receptors were amplified or captured by the immunoSEQ multiplex PCR assay. TCRdb took this table from immuneACCESS and kept in-frame rearrangements with V and J called. Such tables lack part of the clones; where checked against another copy, unresolved V genes explain under half of the gap, and the rest is unexplained. The sample profile shows 40,000 to 55,000 clones; more than 70% of them were found once. The ten largest clones take up 0.62% of the sample. Sequenced material: unstimulated CD4+ T cells sorted from spleen or lymph node cells, taken before transplant. The receptors shown here come from a human donor who was the organ donor for an intestinal transplant.

The chain is built from TRBV7-2 and TRBJ2-3; TRBD1 might be the D (5 bases). V was pared by 5 bases and J by 3 bases, with 6 bases between. CDR3 length: 12 amino acids. Per the germline V gene, CDR1 is SGHTA and CDR2 is FQGNSA. This CDR3 reads CASSRQTDTQYF. CDR3 nucleotides: TGTGCCAGCAGCCGACAGACAGATACGCAGTATTTT. The whole variable domain, remainder taken from reference TRBV7-2 and TRBJ2-3, is GAGVSQSPSNKVTEKGKDVELRCDPISGHTALYWYRQSLGQGLEFLIYFQGNSAPDKSGLPSDRFSAERTGGSVSTLTIQRTQQEDSAVYLCASSRQTDTQYFGPGTRLTVL.

V and J are TRBV28 and TRBJ1-2; 9 bases match TRBD1. V shed 2 bases and J 7 bases; nucleotides not matched to a gene: 5. Germline CDR1 and CDR2: MDHEN and SYDVKM. This CDR3 has 14 residues. The CDR3 DNA sequence: TGTGCCAGCAGTTTACAAGACAGGGGGTCTGGCTACACCTTC. As protein: CASSLQDRGSGYTF.

The chain joins TRBV12-5 to TRBJ2-7, with 8 bases lining up with TRBD1. This CDR3 is built from 13 residues. Germline V CDR1 and CDR2: LGHNT, FRNRAP. V shed 5 bases and J 2 bases; nucleotides not matched to a gene: 2. CDR3 sequence: CASGRDRPYEQYF. Here the CDR3 DNA reads TGTGCTAGTGGTAGGGACAGGCCCTACGAGCAGTACTTC.

V gene TRBV5-1 combines with J gene TRBJ2-2; D may be TRBD1 (6 bases). The CDR3 runs to 13 residues. Germline V lookup: CDR1 SGHRS, CDR2 YFSETQ. V lost 5 bases, J lost 3 bases, and 8 bases lay in between. The CDR3 protein is CASRNRDTGELFF. For the CDR3, the DNA is TGCGCCAGCAGGAACAGGGACACCGGGGAGCTGTTTTTT.

This clone has a handful of counts. Here the CDR3 DNA reads TGCAGCGTTGAGAACTTCAATTACAATGAGCAGTTCTTC. Translation: CSVENFNYNEQFF. The chain links TRBV29-1 to TRBJ2-1; the D is unclear. CDR1 is SQVTM, CDR2 ANQGSEA, per germline. The CDR3 sequence is 13 residues long. Trimming removed 3 bases at V and 4 bases at J, with 10 bases between.

J is TRBJ2-7 and V is TRBV28, with D perhaps TRBD1 (6 bases). The V gene's germline CDR1 is MDHEN and CDR2 SYDVKM. The CDR3 has 14 amino acids. V lost 8 bases to trimming and J lost 0 bases, with 14 bases between them. The CDR3 loop reads CASSDRNPSYEQYF. The CDR3 coding sequence is TGTGCCAGCTCGGACAGAAACCCCTCCTACGAGCAGTACTTC.

J is TRBJ2-7 and V is TRBV28; tentatively, D is TRBD2 (6 bases). Trimming shortened V by 4 bases and J by 7 bases, and 14 bases separated the two germline ends. The CDR3 has 13 amino acids. CDR1 is MDHEN and CDR2 is SYDVKM in the germline V gene. The CDR3 DNA sequence: TGTGCCAGCAGTTCGGGACTTTTGGGTGAGCAGTACTTC. Its protein product is CASSSGLLGEQYF.

This sequence joins TRBV5-4 and TRBJ2-3; 13 bases match TRBD2. The CDR3 runs 16 residues. Trimming took 3 bases from V and 4 from J; bases not matched to a gene: 5. Germline V lookup: CDR1 SGHNT, CDR2 YYREEE (reference sequence). CDR3 DNA: TGTGCCAGCAGCTCGGGACTAGCGGGAAATTCAGATACGCAGTATTTT. Translated: CASSSGLAGNSDTQYF.

The chain links TRBV30 to TRBJ2-1; 10 nucleotides match TRBD2. The germline gives CDR1 GTSNPN, CDR2 SVGIG (reference sequence). CDR3 size: 15 residues. V dropped 3 bases and J dropped 9; count of bases not matched to a gene: 11. For the CDR3, the DNA is TGTGCCTGGAGAAAGGGGCTAGCGGGGGACAGTGAGCAGTTCTTC. Amino acids: CAWRKGLAGDSEQFF.

The rearrangement links TRBV4-1 to TRBJ2-1, with 7 bases that match TRBD2. This CDR3 spans 17 amino acids. The V gene end was trimmed by 0 bases and the J gene end by 2 bases; junction bases not matched to a gene: 7. In germline, CDR1 is MGHRA, CDR2 YSYEKL. The CDR3 loop reads CASSQDGAGTTYNEQFF. The CDR3 nucleotides are TGCGCCAGCAGCCAAGATGGTGCCGGGACTACCTACAATGAGCAGTTCTTC.

The gene calls are TRBV28 and TRBJ2-1; 8 nucleotides match TRBD2. CDR1 and CDR2 from the germline V gene are MDHEN and SYDVKM. V gave up 4 bases and J gave up 2 bases; unmatched junction bases: 1. The CDR3 spans 14 residues. Here the CDR3 reads CASSWREAYNEQFF. The CDR3 DNA sequence: TGTGCCAGCAGTTGGCGGGAGGCCTACAATGAGCAGTTCTTC.

The DNA of the CDR3 is TGTGCCAGCAGTCCTAGGGAGGGGAACACTGAAGCTTTCTTT. Its translation is CASSPREGNTEAFF. V is TRBV6-1 and J is TRBJ1-1, with D unresolved. The CDR3 sequence is 14 residues long. Germline CDR1 is MNHNS and CDR2 is SASEGT. V was shortened by 5 bases and J by 1 base, with 11 bases between the two germline ends.

The V call is TRBV18, the J call TRBJ2-2; TRBD1 agrees at 11 bases. V was pared by 2 bases and J by 7 bases, with 6 bases of the junction left unmatched. The CDR3 is 16 residues long. CDR1 KGHSH and CDR2 LQKENI come from the germline V gene. The CDR3 protein is CASSPARTGGGGELFF. The CDR3 DNA sequence: TGTGCCAGCTCACCAGCCCGGACAGGGGGCGGCGGGGAGCTGTTTTTT.

The CDR3: CASSRGQPYGYTF. DNA for the CDR3: TGTGCCAGCAGCCGGGGACAGCCTTATGGCTACACCTTC. The chain has TRBV7-9 and TRBJ1-2, with TRBD1 matching 7 bases. V shed 5 bases, J shed 5 bases, and the junction held 5 bases outside the gene matches. The CDR3 runs to 13 residues. Germline V gene data show CDR1 as SEHNR and CDR2 as FQNEAQ (reference sequence).

The chain joins TRBV5-1 to TRBJ2-5; D not resolved. From germline, CDR1 is SGHRS and CDR2 YFSETQ. V was shortened by 4 bases and J by 2 bases, with 6 bases between the two germline ends. This CDR3 has 12 residues. CDR3 sequence (DNA): TGCGCCAGCAGCATCCTTCAAGAGACCCAGTACTTC. This encodes CASSILQETQYF. The full variable domain, completed using reference TRBV5-1 and TRBJ2-5, is KAGVTQTPRYLIKTRGQQVTLSCSPISGHRSVSWYQQTPGQGLQFLFEYFSETQRNKGNFPGRFSGRQFSNSRSEMNVSTLELGDSALYLCASSILQETQYFGPGTRLLVL.

The gene calls are TRBV27 and TRBJ1-3, with 9 nucleotides matching TRBD1. After removal of 3 bases from V and 0 bases from J, the junction contained 6 bases not matched to a gene. In germline, CDR1 is MNHEY, CDR2 SMNVEV (reference sequence). This CDR3 has 17 amino acids. The CDR3 loop is CASSFRDRAFSGNTIYF. The CDR3 nucleotides read TGTGCCAGCAGTTTCAGGGACAGGGCCTTCTCTGGAAACACCATATATTTT.

The chain combines TRBV7-2 with TRBJ2-7, with TRBD2 as a possible D gene (6 bases). The germline V gene has CDR1 SGHTA and CDR2 FQGNSA. This CDR3 has 14 amino acids. Trimming shortened V by 1 base and J by 2 bases, and 9 bases separated the two germline ends. The CDR3 nucleotides read TGTGCCAGCAGCTTAGGTCCGGGGGCCTACGAGCAGTACTTC. Encoded protein: CASSLGPGAYEQYF.

The chain uses TRBV27 and TRBJ2-7; 7 bases line up with TRBD1. Germline loops: CDR1 MNHEY, CDR2 SMNVEV (reference sequence). This CDR3 region has 14 residues. The junction had 5 bases not matched to a gene; V was cut back by 4 bases and J by 2 bases. CDR3 nucleotide sequence: TGTGCCAGCAGTTGGGACAGAATCCCCTACGAGCAGTACTTC. This codes for CASSWDRIPYEQYF.

This chain links TRBV5-1 with TRBJ2-7, with 8 bases fitting TRBD1. From germline, CDR1 is SGHRS and CDR2 YFSETQ. After removal of 4 bases from V and 5 bases from J, the junction contained 14 bases not matched to a gene. The CDR3 is 16 amino acids. CDR3 sequence reads: CASSAGKGQGADEQYF. DNA of the CDR3: TGCGCCAGCAGCGCGGGAAAAGGACAGGGAGCTGACGAGCAGTACTTC.

V is TRBV7-9 and J is TRBJ2-5; D is unresolved. The CDR3 extends over 15 amino acids. Trimming shortened V by 0 bases and J by 4 bases, and 12 bases separated the two germline ends. Germline loops: CDR1 SEHNR, CDR2 FQNEAQ (reference sequence). The DNA for the CDR3 is TGTGCCAGCAGCTTAGCGTTCGCCACGGGAGAGACCCAGTACTTC. It translates to CASSLAFATGETQYF.

This chain joins TRBV9 and TRBJ1-1; unclear D gene. Trimming took off 0 bases at V and 13 bases at J, with 13 bases between the two ends. The germline V gene encodes CDR1 SGDLS and CDR2 YYNGEE. The CDR3 consists of 12 residues. Here the CDR3 reads CASSVDGDGVFF. The DNA of the CDR3 is TGTGCCAGCAGCGTAGACGGGGATGGTGTTTTCTTT.

The rearrangement joins TRBV28 to TRBJ1-2; 11 bases are shared with TRBD1. Germline V gene data show CDR1 as MDHEN and CDR2 as SYDVKM. This CDR3 is built from 16 residues. The J segment lost 4 bases and the V segment lost 6 bases, leaving 10 bases of the junction unmatched. The CDR3 nucleotides are TGTGCCAGCAGGCCGGACAGGGGGCCGGGGACCTATGGCTACACCTTC. Translation: CASRPDRGPGTYGYTF.

The chain is built from TRBV28 and TRBJ1-2; D uncertain. Germline values: CDR1 MDHEN, CDR2 SYDVKM. This CDR3 is 17 amino acids long. V lost 2 bases, J lost 4 bases, and 20 bases lay in between. CDR3 in amino acids: CASSLSGPSVLIYGYTF. CDR3 nucleotides: TGTGCCAGCAGTTTAAGCGGGCCCTCCGTCCTAATCTATGGCTACACCTTC.

This clone appeared a single time. This chain uses TRBV28 with TRBJ2-7, with 8 bases aligning to TRBD2. Germline V CDR1 and CDR2: MDHEN, SYDVKM. J gave up 2 bases and V 6 bases, and 9 bases lay outside the gene matches. The CDR3 spans 15 residues. CDR3 DNA sequence: TGTGCCAGCAGCTCGCAAACTAGCGGCGCCTACGAGCAGTACTTC. Its protein is CASSSQTSGAYEQYF.

V usage is TRBV20-1 and J usage is TRBJ1-1; the D is unclear. Trimming removed 6 bases at V and 9 bases at J, with 11 bases between. Per germline, CDR1 DFQATT and CDR2 SNEGSKA (reference sequence). The length of the CDR3 is 10 residues. CDR3 nucleotides: TGCAGTGCCTCCGACTCCAAAGCTTTCTTT. It encodes CSASDSKAFF.